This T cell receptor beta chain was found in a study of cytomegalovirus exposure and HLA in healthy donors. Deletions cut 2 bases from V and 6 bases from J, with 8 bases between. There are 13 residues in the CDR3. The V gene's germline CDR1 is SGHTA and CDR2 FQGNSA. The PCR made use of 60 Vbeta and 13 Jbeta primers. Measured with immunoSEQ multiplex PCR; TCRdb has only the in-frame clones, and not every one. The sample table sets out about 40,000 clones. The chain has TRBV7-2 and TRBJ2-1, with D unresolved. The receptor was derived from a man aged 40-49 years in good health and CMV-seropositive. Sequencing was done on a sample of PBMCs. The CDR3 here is CASSLPPSNEQFF. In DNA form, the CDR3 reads TGTGCCAGCAGCTTACCCCCGTCCAATGAGCAGTTCTTC.